This T cell receptor (beta chain) came from a study of T cells in Graves' hyperthyroidism and ophthalmopathy. It was RNA transcripts that yielded the amplified TCR beta CDR3 regions. RT-PCR in the first round (using the HTBI primer set) targeted the TCR CDR3. TCRdb re-derived calls from the multiplex PCR reads in MiXCR, one entry per CDR3 protein. The data hold hundreds of thousands of distinct CDR3 sequences, with more than 15% observed a single time. Germline lookup yields CDR1 SGDLS and CDR2 YYNGEE. V was cut by 5 bases and J by 7 bases, with 12 bases left in between. The CDR3 loop spans 12 amino acids. This clonotype was seen many times.

The chain uses TRBV9 and TRBJ1-1; D is undetermined. This TCR derives from a woman aged 18 to 35 with Graves' ophthalmopathy. The sample was blood. The CDR3 bases are TGTGCCAGCAGTGAGTTGGGGATTGAAGCTTTCTTT. This sequence encodes CASSELGIEAFF.